Below, one TCR beta chain is given with its context. Time point described: before natalizumab initiation. In germline, CDR1 is SGHDT, CDR2 YYEEEE. Trimming stripped 0 bases from V and 4 bases from J, with 10 bases between. The CDR3 is 14 amino acids. This sample stems from a study of multiple sclerosis patients with progressive multifocal leukoencephalopathy. Profiling relied on immunoSEQ multiplex PCR, and the TCRdb table lists in-frame clones only, not all of them. The table records under 40,000 clones, 80% to 95% of them present only once. The rearrangement uses TRBV5-6 and TRBJ1-2; weak D call: TRBD1 (5 bases). The receptor comes from a man aged 30 to 45 with multiple sclerosis. The sample was PBMCs. For the CDR3, the DNA is TGTGCCAGCAGCTTGGTAGGGGTCGGCTATGGCTACACCTTC. As protein: CASSLVGVGYGYTF.